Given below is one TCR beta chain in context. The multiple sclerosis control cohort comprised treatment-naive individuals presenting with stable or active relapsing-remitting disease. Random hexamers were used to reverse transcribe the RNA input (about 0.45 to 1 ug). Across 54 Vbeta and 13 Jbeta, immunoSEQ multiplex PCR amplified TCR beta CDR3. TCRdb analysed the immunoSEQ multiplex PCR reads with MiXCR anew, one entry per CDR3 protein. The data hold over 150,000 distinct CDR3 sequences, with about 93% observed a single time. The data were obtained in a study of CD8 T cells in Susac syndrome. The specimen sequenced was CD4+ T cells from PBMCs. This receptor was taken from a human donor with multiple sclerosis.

The CDR3 sequence is CASSETGTGVEPQHF. The CDR3 coding sequence is TGTGCCAGCAGTGAAACCGGGACAGGGGTTGAGCCCCAGCATTTT. The chain has TRBV6-1 and TRBJ1-5; 10 nucleotides align to TRBD1. This CDR3 has 15 residues. Trimming took 2 bases from V and 8 from J; bases not matched to a gene: 6. Germline CDR1 MNHNS, CDR2 SASEGT.